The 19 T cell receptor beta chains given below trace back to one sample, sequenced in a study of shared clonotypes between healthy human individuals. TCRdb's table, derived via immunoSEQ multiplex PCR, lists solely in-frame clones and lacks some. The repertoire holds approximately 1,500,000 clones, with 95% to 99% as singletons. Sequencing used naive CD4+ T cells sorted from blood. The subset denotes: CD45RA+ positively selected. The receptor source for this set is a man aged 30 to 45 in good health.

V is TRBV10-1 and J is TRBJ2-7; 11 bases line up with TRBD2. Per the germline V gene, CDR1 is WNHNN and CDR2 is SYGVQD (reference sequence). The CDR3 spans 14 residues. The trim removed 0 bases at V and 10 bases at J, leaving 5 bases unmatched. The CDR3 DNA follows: TGCGCCAGCAGTGAGTCGACTAGCGGGACTTCCCAGTACTTC. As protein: CASSESTSGTSQYF.

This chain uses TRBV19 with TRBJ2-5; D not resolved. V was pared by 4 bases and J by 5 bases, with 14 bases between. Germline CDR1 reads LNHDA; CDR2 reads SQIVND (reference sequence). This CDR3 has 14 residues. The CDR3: CASSTAAVGETQYF. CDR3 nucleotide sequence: TGTGCCAGTAGTACCGCGGCAGTTGGTGAGACCCAGTACTTC.

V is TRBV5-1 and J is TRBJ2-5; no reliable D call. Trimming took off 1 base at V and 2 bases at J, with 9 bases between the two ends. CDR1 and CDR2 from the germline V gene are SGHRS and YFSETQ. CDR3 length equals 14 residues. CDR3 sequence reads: CASSLTTHQETQYF. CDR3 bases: TGCGCCAGCAGCTTGACTACACATCAAGAGACCCAGTACTTC. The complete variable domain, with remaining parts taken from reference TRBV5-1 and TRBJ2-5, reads KAGVTQTPRYLIKTRGQQVTLSCSPISGHRSVSWYQQTPGQGLQFLFEYFSETQRNKGNFPGRFSGRQFSNSRSEMNVSTLELGDSALYLCASSLTTHQETQYFGPGTRLLVL.

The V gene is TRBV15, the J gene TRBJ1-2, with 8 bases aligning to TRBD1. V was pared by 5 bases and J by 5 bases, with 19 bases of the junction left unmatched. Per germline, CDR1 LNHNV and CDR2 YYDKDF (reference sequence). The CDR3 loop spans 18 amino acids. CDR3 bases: TGTGCCACCAGCGAACCCCGGGACAGGAGGACCTTGGGGTATGGCTACACCTTC. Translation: CATSEPRDRRTLGYGYTF. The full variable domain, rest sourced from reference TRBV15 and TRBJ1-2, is DAMVIQNPRYQVTQFGKPVTLSCSQTLNHNVMYWYQQKSSQAPKLLFHYYDKDFNNEADTPDNFQSRRPNTSFCFLDIRSPGLGDTAMYLCATSEPRDRRTLGYGYTFGSGTRLTVV.

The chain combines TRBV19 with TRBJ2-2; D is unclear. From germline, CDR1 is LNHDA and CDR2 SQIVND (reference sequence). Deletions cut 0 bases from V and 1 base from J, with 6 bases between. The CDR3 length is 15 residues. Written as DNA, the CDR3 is TGTGCCAGTAGTATAGATAGACTGAACACCGGGGAGCTGTTTTTT. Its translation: CASSIDRLNTGELFF. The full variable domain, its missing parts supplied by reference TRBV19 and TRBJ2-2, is DGGITQSPKYLFRKEGQNVTLSCEQNLNHDAMYWYRQDPGQGLRLIYYSQIVNDFQKGDIAEGYSVSREKKESFPLTVTSAQKNPTAFYLCASSIDRLNTGELFFGEGSRLTVL.

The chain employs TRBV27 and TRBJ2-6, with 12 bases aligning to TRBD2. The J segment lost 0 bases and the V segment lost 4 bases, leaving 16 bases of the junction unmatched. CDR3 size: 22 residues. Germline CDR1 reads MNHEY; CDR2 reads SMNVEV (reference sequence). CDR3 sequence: CASSSRQGGTSGYHSGANVLTF. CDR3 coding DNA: TGTGCCAGCAGTTCTCGACAGGGGGGGACTAGCGGGTACCACTCTGGGGCCAACGTCCTGACTTTC.

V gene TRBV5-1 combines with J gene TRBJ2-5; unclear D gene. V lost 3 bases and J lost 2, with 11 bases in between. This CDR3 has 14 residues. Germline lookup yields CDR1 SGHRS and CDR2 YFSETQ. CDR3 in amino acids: CASSSPASQETQYF. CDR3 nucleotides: TGCGCCAGCAGCTCCCCCGCTAGTCAAGAGACCCAGTACTTC.

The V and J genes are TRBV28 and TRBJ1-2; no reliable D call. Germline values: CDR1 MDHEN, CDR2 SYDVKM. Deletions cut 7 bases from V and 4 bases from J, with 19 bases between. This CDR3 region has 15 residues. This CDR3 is CASKNQTRYSYGYTF. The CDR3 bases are TGTGCCAGCAAAAACCAGACGAGATATTCCTATGGCTACACCTTC.

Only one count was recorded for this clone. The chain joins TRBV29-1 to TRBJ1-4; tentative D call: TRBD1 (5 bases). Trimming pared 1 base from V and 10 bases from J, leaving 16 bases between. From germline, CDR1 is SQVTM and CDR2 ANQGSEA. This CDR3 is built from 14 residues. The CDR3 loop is CSVEARDPPGKLFF. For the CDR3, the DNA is TGCAGCGTTGAAGCGAGGGACCCGCCGGGAAAACTGTTTTTT.

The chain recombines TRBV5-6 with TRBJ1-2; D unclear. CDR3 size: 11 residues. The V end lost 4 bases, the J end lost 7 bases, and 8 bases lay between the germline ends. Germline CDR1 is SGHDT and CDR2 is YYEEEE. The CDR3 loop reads CASSRRRGYTF. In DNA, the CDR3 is TGTGCCAGCAGCCGTCGACGTGGCTACACCTTC.

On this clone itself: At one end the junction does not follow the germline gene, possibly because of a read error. The CDR3 sequence is CASNPGGTLYTEQFF. The CDR3 DNA is TGTGCCAGTAATCCCGGCGGTACCCTTTACACTGAGCAGTTCTTC. The chain employs TRBV19 and TRBJ2-1; no firm D call. Germline CDR1 LNHDA, CDR2 SQIVND (reference sequence). The CDR3 extends over 15 amino acids.

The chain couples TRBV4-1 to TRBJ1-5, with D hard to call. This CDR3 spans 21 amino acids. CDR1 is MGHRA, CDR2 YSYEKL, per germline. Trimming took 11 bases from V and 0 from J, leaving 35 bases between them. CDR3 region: CARPNTRSVRRRQYSNQPQHF. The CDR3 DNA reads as TGCGCCCGCCCTAATACAAGGTCAGTCCGCAGGCGGCAATATAGCAATCAGCCCCAGCATTTT.

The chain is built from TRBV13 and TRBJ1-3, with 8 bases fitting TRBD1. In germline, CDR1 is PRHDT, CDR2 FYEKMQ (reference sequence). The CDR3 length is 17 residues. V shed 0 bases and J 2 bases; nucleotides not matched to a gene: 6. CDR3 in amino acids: CASSLGRRTGPGNTIYF. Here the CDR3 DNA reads TGTGCCAGCAGCTTAGGCCGAAGGACAGGGCCTGGAAACACCATATATTTT. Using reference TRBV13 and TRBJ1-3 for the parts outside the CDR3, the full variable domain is AAGVIQSPRHLIKEKRETATLKCYPIPRHDTVYWYQQGPGQDPQFLISFYEKMQSDKGSIPDRFSAQQFSDYHSELNMSSLELGDSALYFCASSLGRRTGPGNTIYFGEGSWLTVV.

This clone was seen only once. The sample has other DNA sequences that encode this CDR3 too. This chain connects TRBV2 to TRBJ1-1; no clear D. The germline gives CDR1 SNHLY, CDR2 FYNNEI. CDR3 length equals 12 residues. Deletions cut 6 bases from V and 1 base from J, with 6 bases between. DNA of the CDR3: TGTGCCAGCAGACAAGGGAACACTGAAGCTTTCTTT. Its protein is CASRQGNTEAFF.

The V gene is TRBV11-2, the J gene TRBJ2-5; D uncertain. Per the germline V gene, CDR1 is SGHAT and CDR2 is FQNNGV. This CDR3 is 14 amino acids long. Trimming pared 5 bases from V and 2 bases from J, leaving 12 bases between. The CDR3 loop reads CASSTRLPQETQYF. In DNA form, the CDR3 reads TGTGCCAGCAGCACCCGCCTCCCGCAAGAGACCCAGTACTTC. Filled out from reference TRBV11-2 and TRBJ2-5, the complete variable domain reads EAGVAQSPRYKIIEKRQSVAFWCNPISGHATLYWYQQILGQGPKLLIQFQNNGVVDDSQLPKDRFSAERLKGVDSTLKIQPAKLEDSAVYLCASSTRLPQETQYFGPGTRLLVL.

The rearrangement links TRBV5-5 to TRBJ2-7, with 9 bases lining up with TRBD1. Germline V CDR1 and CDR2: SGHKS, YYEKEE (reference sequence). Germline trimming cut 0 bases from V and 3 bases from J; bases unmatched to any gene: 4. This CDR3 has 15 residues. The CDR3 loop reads CASSLGGTGIYEQYF. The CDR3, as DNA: TGTGCCAGCAGCTTGGGAGGGACAGGGATCTACGAGCAGTACTTC.

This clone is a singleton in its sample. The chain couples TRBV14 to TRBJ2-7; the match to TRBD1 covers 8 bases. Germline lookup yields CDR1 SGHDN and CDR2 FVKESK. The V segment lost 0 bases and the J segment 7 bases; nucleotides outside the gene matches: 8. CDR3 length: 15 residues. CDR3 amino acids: CASSQERTGPSEQYF. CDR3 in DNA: TGTGCCAGCAGCCAAGAACGGACAGGGCCTAGTGAGCAGTACTTC.

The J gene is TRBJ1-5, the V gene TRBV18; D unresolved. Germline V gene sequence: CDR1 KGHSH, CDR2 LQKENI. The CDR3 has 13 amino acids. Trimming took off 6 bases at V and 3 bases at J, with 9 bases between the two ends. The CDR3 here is CASSPDHNQPQHF. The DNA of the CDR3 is TGTGCCAGCTCTCCGGACCACAATCAGCCCCAGCATTTT.

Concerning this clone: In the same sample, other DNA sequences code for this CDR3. CDR3 region: CSARGGYEQFF. CDR3 sequence (DNA): TGCAGTGCTAGAGGCGGGTATGAGCAGTTCTTC. V and J are TRBV20-1 and TRBJ2-1, with a weak D call TRBD2 (5 bases). Looked up from germline, CDR1 is DFQATT and CDR2 is SNEGSKA (reference sequence). The CDR3 has 11 amino acids. Trimming took off 1 base at V and 8 bases at J, with 6 bases between the two ends.